Shown below are 9 T cell receptor beta chains from a single sample sequenced in a study of patients and donors after allogeneic stem cell transplantation. TCRdb reprocessed the RT-PCR reads via MiXCR and lists one record per CDR3 protein. This sample has about 960,000 distinct CDR3 sequences; roughly 18% occur once, and the top ten carry approximately 5.9%. Specimen: blood, either unsorted or a sorted T cell fraction (not recorded which). The receptors stem from a human donor who was either an allogeneic HSCT recipient or a stem cell or donor lymphocyte infusion donor (not recorded which). It is not recorded whose cells these are; they may come from a transplant donor.

J is TRBJ2-2 and V is TRBV2; D unclear. This CDR3 region has 13 residues. Germline lookup yields CDR1 SNHLY and CDR2 FYNNEI. V shed 6 bases and J shed 2 bases, with 7 bases lying between them. The CDR3 DNA sequence: TGTGCCAGCAGGGGTGATAACACCGGGGAGCTGTTTTTT. This encodes CASRGDNTGELFF.

The V call is TRBV5-1, the J call TRBJ1-3; no clear D gene. The V gene lost 0 bases and the J gene lost 6 bases, with 13 bases spanning the gap. The CDR3 contains 15 residues. From germline, CDR1 is SGHRS and CDR2 YFSETQ. The DNA for the CDR3 is TGCGCCAGCAGCTTGGCCGCGGGGTCTCAAAACACCATATATTTT. It encodes CASSLAAGSQNTIYF.

This clonotype was picked up a small number of times. The chain carries TRBV11-2 and TRBJ2-1, with D maybe TRBD2 (6 bases). The germline V and J ends were trimmed by 2 bases and 4 bases, with 12 bases remaining between them. The germline gives CDR1 SGHAT, CDR2 FQNNGV. CDR3 length: 15 residues. CDR3 residues: CASSLSWTTYNEQFF. As DNA, the CDR3 is TGTGCCAGCAGCTTATCGTGGACTACTTACAATGAGCAGTTCTTC.

This clonotype was seen a few times. The chain recombines TRBV11-1 with TRBJ1-4; 9 positions match TRBD1. Germline lookup yields CDR1 SGHAT and CDR2 FQDESV (reference sequence). V lost 6 bases, J lost 3 bases, and 17 bases stayed unmatched. The CDR3 is 19 residues long. The CDR3: CASSPTPGQGRKANEKLFF. DNA for the CDR3: TGTGCCAGCAGTCCAACCCCGGGACAGGGTCGTAAGGCTAATGAAAAACTGTTTTTT.

The rearrangement joins TRBV9 to TRBJ2-5; no clear D gene. CDR1 is SGDLS and CDR2 is YYNGEE in the germline V gene. This CDR3 has 13 amino acids. Trimming removed 0 bases at V and 7 bases at J, with 10 bases between. The CDR3 spells CASSVEGAGTQYF. CDR3 in DNA: TGTGCCAGCAGCGTAGAAGGAGCTGGGACCCAGTACTTC.

This sequence joins TRBV6-5 and TRBJ2-2; D perhaps matches TRBD1 (5 bases). This CDR3 is built from 16 residues. V lost 0 bases, J lost 0 bases, and 8 bases lay in between. Germline lookup yields CDR1 MNHEY and CDR2 SVGAGI. CDR3 coding DNA: TGTGCCAGCAGTTACTCTGGGGCCCCGAACACCGGGGAGCTGTTTTTT. Translated: CASSYSGAPNTGELFF.

J is TRBJ1-1 and V is TRBV12-3 or TRBV12-4; perhaps TRBD1 as D (5 bases). V dropped 3 bases and J dropped 9 bases, with 11 bases sitting between them. The CDR3 is 12 amino acids. The DNA for the CDR3 is TGTGCCAGCAGTTTCGAGGGGATTAAAGCTTTCTTT. As protein: CASSFEGIKAFF.

The genes are TRBV2 and TRBJ2-1, with a weak D call TRBD2 (5 bases). The CDR3 has 12 amino acids. The V gene's germline CDR1 is SNHLY and CDR2 FYNNEI. Trimming removed 6 bases from V and 10 bases from J, with 13 bases in between. CDR3 sequence (DNA): TGTGCCAGCAGGCAAACGGGGTCAGAGCAGTTCTTC. Protein product: CASRQTGSEQFF.

This rearrangement joins TRBV5-1 to TRBJ1-4; a weak D match, TRBD1 (5 bases). Trimming cost V 1 base and J 8 bases, with 15 bases left between them. The CDR3 extends over 15 amino acids. Germline CDR1 SGHRS, CDR2 YFSETQ. Written as DNA, the CDR3 is TGCGCCAGCAGCTTGACCGGGACCCTAATCGAAAAACTGTTTTTT. Protein sequence: CASSLTGTLIEKLFF.